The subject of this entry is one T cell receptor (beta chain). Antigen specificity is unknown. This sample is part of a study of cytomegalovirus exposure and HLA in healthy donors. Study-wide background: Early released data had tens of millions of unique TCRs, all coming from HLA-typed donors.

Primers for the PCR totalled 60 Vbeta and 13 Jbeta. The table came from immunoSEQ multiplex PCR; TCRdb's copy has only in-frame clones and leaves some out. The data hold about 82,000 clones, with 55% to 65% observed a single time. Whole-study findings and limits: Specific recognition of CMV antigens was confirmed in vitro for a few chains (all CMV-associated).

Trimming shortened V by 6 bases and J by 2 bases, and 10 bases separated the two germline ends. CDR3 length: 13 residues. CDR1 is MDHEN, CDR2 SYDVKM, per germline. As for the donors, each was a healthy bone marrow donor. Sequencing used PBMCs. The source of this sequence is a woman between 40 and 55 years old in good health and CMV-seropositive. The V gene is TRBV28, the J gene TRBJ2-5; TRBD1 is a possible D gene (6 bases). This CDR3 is CASRTGQQETQYF. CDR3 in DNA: TGTGCCAGCAGGACAGGACAGCAAGAGACCCAGTACTTC.